These 12 T cell receptor beta chains share one sample of origin, sequenced in a study of T cells in Graves' hyperthyroidism and ophthalmopathy. Amplified regions were TCR beta CDR3 sequences from RNA transcripts. The TCR CDR3 first-round RT-PCR relied on the HTBI primer set. MiXCR, run by TCRdb on the multiplex PCR reads, gives a single entry per CDR3 protein. This table holds approximately 560,000 distinct CDR3 sequences, more than 15% found once. Specimen: blood. These receptors all come from a woman in her twenties or thirties with Graves' hyperthyroidism.

The gene calls are TRBV27 and TRBJ2-6, with 7 bases aligning to TRBD1. This CDR3 is 18 amino acids long. Per the germline V gene, CDR1 is MNHEY and CDR2 is SMNVEV (reference sequence). Trimming took 5 bases from V and 2 from J; bases not matched to a gene: 12. CDR3 bases: TGTGCCAGCAGTCACCGACAGGGTTTAGGCCCTGGGGCCAACGTCCTGACTTTC. It codes for CASSHRQGLGPGANVLTF.

This clonotype occurred many times. This sequence joins TRBV12-3 or TRBV12-4 and TRBJ2-7; D is ambiguous. The CDR3 extends over 11 amino acids. Trimming shortened V by 3 bases and J by 7 bases, and 7 bases separated the two germline ends. The CDR3 loop is CASSFLSEQYF. CDR3 DNA: TGTGCCAGCAGTTTTTTAAGTGAGCAGTACTTC.

On this clonotype: The junction does not match germline at one end; this may be a read error. CDR3 coding DNA: TGTGCTAGCAGCCAATGGGCTAGCTCTGGGGCCAACGTCCTGACTTTC. This sequence encodes CASSQWASSGANVLTF. The chain joins TRBV7-7 to TRBJ2-6, with D uncertain. The CDR3 loop spans 16 amino acids. Germline V gene lookup returns CDR1 SSHAT and CDR2 FNYEAQ (reference sequence).

This clonotype showed up many times. The V gene is TRBV28, the J gene TRBJ2-7, with TRBD2 matching over 13 bases. The CDR3 length is 15 residues. Germline V lookup: CDR1 MDHEN, CDR2 SYDVKM. Trimming at V came to 6 bases and at J to 2 bases, leaving 4 bases not matched to a gene. The CDR3 reads CASRGGLAGTYEQYF. CDR3 in DNA: TGTGCCAGCAGGGGGGGACTAGCGGGGACCTACGAGCAGTACTTC. Looking up the rest from reference TRBV28 and TRBJ2-7 gives the full variable domain: DVKVTQSSRYLVKRTGEKVFLECVQDMDHENMFWYRQDPGLGLRLIYFSYDVKMKEKGDIPEGYSVSREKKERFSLILESASTNQTSMYLCASRGGLAGTYEQYFGPGTRLTVT.

This clonotype was observed at least ten times. V and J are TRBV28 and TRBJ1-2; no firm D call. The length of the CDR3 is 12 residues. CDR1 is MDHEN, CDR2 SYDVKM, per germline. V was pared by 4 bases and J by 3 bases, with 6 bases between. Written as DNA, the CDR3 is TGTGCCAGCAGTTCCGAGGACTATGGCTACACCTTC. Amino acids: CASSSEDYGYTF.

V and J are TRBV2 and TRBJ2-2; possibly TRBD2 for D (5 bases). The germline CDR1 and CDR2 sequences are SNHLY and FYNNEI. The V gene lost 6 bases and the J gene lost 2 bases, with 7 bases spanning the gap. This CDR3 contains 13 residues. CDR3 amino acids: CASRTINTGELFF. In DNA, the CDR3 is TGTGCCAGCAGGACTATCAACACCGGGGAGCTGTTTTTT.

The V call is TRBV27, the J call TRBJ2-7; 11 positions agree with TRBD2. This CDR3 is 15 amino acids long. J was trimmed by 3 bases and V by 6 bases; bases with no gene match: 7. Germline V gene sequence: CDR1 MNHEY, CDR2 SMNVEV (reference sequence). This CDR3 is CASSVTSGSLYEQYF. The DNA of the CDR3 is TGTGCCAGCAGCGTTACTAGCGGGAGTCTCTACGAGCAGTACTTC.

This clonotype was counted many times. The gene calls are TRBV30 and TRBJ2-7, with D unclear. Trimming left V 1 base short and J 1 base short, with 2 bases between. CDR1 is GTSNPN, CDR2 SVGIG, per germline (reference sequence). There are 11 residues in the CDR3. CDR3 sequence: CAWSGSYEQYF. CDR3 in DNA: TGTGCCTGGAGTGGTTCCTACGAGCAGTACTTC.

This clonotype was seen many times. The chain has TRBV12-3 or TRBV12-4 and TRBJ2-3, with unresolved D. The CDR3 spans 12 residues. Trimming stripped 6 bases from V and 6 bases from J, with 10 bases between. CDR3 in DNA: TGTGCCAGCAGCCCTCTTTCCGATACGCAGTATTTT. This codes for CASSPLSDTQYF.

This clonotype was seen at least ten times. The gene calls are TRBV5-1 and TRBJ1-5, with 7 bases identical to TRBD1. Germline CDR1 SGHRS, CDR2 YFSETQ. The J segment lost 6 bases and the V segment lost 3 bases, leaving 6 bases of the junction unmatched. The CDR3 has 14 amino acids. CDR3 protein: CASSSGQPGQPQHF. CDR3 DNA sequence: TGCGCCAGCAGCTCGGGACAGCCGGGTCAGCCCCAGCATTTT.

At least ten counts were recorded for this clonotype. The V and J genes are TRBV12-3 or TRBV12-4 and TRBJ2-3, with TRBD2 identical over 7 bases. The CDR3 loop spans 13 amino acids. Germline trimming cut 11 bases from V and 6 bases from J; bases unmatched to any gene: 11. CDR3 in amino acids: CAGMGGAPDTQYF. Written as DNA, the CDR3 is TGTGCCGGCATGGGAGGGGCGCCGGATACGCAGTATTTT.

The chain joins TRBV4-3 to TRBJ2-3; 9 bases agree with TRBD1. CDR3 length equals 16 residues. V lost 0 bases, J lost 1 base, and 2 bases stayed unmatched. The germline V gene has CDR1 LGHNA and CDR2 YSLEER. The CDR3 here is CASSQEDRGGTDTQYF. In DNA form, the CDR3 reads TGCGCCAGCAGCCAAGAAGACAGGGGGGGCACAGATACGCAGTATTTT.